This passage covers 18 T cell receptor beta chains from one sample sequenced in a study of shared clonotypes between healthy human individuals. The table came from immunoSEQ multiplex PCR; TCRdb's copy has only in-frame clones and leaves some out. The table has roughly 330,000 clones, approximately 79% seen once; the top ten hold approximately 10%. The sample was memory CD4+ T cells sorted from blood. Specified subset: CD45RA-negative fraction. Receptor source: a man aged 25 to 45 in good health.

A remark on this clone: The sample carries other DNA sequences with the same CDR3. The J gene is TRBJ1-1, the V gene TRBV19; maybe TRBD1 (5 bases). The CDR3 is 14 amino acids. Trimming pared 6 bases from V and 2 bases from J, leaving 13 bases between. The germline V gene encodes CDR1 LNHDA and CDR2 SQIVND (reference sequence). The CDR3 protein is CASRARGLNTEAFF. CDR3 DNA: TGTGCCAGTAGAGCAAGGGGACTTAACACTGAAGCTTTCTTT.

The V call is TRBV19, the J call TRBJ2-7, with 10 bases aligning to TRBD2. The ends lost 5 bases at V and 3 bases at J; junction bases unmatched: 4. From germline, CDR1 is LNHDA and CDR2 SQIVND (reference sequence). CDR3 length equals 14 residues. The chain's CDR3 is CASSLAGVLYEQYF. For the CDR3, the DNA is TGTGCCAGTAGTCTAGCGGGAGTTCTCTACGAGCAGTACTTC.

This clone appeared many times. In the same sample, other DNA sequences code for this CDR3. The V call is TRBV2, the J call TRBJ2-1, with 8 positions matching TRBD2. Trimming at V came to 4 bases and at J to 14 bases, leaving 4 bases not matched to a gene. The germline CDR1 and CDR2 sequences are SNHLY and FYNNEI. This CDR3 contains 11 residues. In DNA, the CDR3 is TGTGCCAGCAGTGTGGGACTAGTTGAGTTCTTC. This gives the protein CASSVGLVEFF.

V usage is TRBV25-1 and J usage is TRBJ2-6, with D hard to call. Trimming removed 4 bases from V and 0 bases from J, with 13 bases in between. Germline V gene lookup returns CDR1 MGHDK and CDR2 SYGVNS. The CDR3 extends over 17 amino acids. CDR3 DNA: TGTGCCAGCAGTGGGGGTGGTCGGTACTCTGGGGCCAACGTCCTGACTTTC. This codes for CASSGGGRYSGANVLTF.

The V call is TRBV5-6, the J call TRBJ2-1, with unresolved D. V lost 4 bases to trimming and J lost 2 bases, with 10 bases between them. Germline V gene sequence: CDR1 SGHDT, CDR2 YYEEEE. The CDR3 is made up of 14 amino acids. This CDR3 reads CASSPLRAYNEQFF. CDR3 in DNA: TGTGCCAGCAGCCCGTTGCGCGCCTACAATGAGCAGTTCTTC.

The J gene is TRBJ2-7, the V gene TRBV6-1; the D gene is possibly TRBD2 (5 bases). CDR3 length: 10 amino acids. Trimming took off 5 bases at V and 8 bases at J, with 7 bases between the two ends. CDR1 and CDR2 from the germline V gene are MNHNS and SASEGT. This CDR3 reads CASSSGKQYF. In DNA form, the CDR3 reads TGTGCCAGCAGTTCGGGGAAGCAGTACTTC.

CDR3 coding DNA: TGTGCCAGTAGTATAATCCCCGGGGTGAACACTGAAGCTTTCTTT. Its translation is CASSIIPGVNTEAFF. The chain joins TRBV19 to TRBJ1-1; no firm D call. Germline CDR1 and CDR2: LNHDA and SQIVND (reference sequence). V was cut by 2 bases and J by 0 bases, with 10 bases left in between. The CDR3 is 15 amino acids.

The chain carries TRBV11-2 and TRBJ2-1; D tentatively reads TRBD1 or TRBD2 (6 bases each). This CDR3 comprises 16 residues. The germline gives CDR1 SGHAT, CDR2 FQNNGV. V gave up 4 bases and J gave up 9 bases, with 22 bases separating them. The DNA for the CDR3 is TGTGCCAGCAGCTCACTTCGAATTCGTTCGGGGGCTGAGCAGTTCTTC. Its protein is CASSSLRIRSGAEQFF.

This chain links TRBV7-2 with TRBJ2-3, with TRBD2 as a possible D gene (5 bases). Germline CDR1 is SGHTA and CDR2 is FQGNSA. The CDR3 loop spans 16 amino acids. The V gene lost 5 bases and the J gene lost 3 bases, with 18 bases spanning the gap. In DNA form, the CDR3 reads TGTGCCAGCAGCCGAACCTGGAGGTCTAGGACAGATACGCAGTATTTT. Residues: CASSRTWRSRTDTQYF.

This sequence joins TRBV19 and TRBJ2-5, with 7 bases matching TRBD2. This CDR3 comprises 16 residues. V shed 6 bases, J shed 6 bases, and the junction held 16 bases outside the gene matches. Germline V gene data show CDR1 as LNHDA and CDR2 as SQIVND (reference sequence). The CDR3 nucleotides are TGTGCCAGTAGCGCCCCAGGAGGGAGGGCCGGGAAGACCCAGTACTTC. Translated, it gives CASSAPGGRAGKTQYF.

This clone was detected a few times. V usage is TRBV11-2 and J usage is TRBJ2-7; D gene uncertain. Trimming shortened V by 1 base and J by 5 bases, and 12 bases separated the two germline ends. CDR3 length: 14 residues. Germline lookup yields CDR1 SGHAT and CDR2 FQNNGV. The CDR3 coding sequence is TGTGCCAGCAGCTTAGTTGGTATGGCGAACGAGCAGTACTTC. Translation gives CASSLVGMANEQYF.

This clone was counted between two and nine times. The V gene is TRBV6-5, the J gene TRBJ1-4; D unresolved. The V and J ends lost 6 bases and 8 bases respectively, with 10 bases between them. This CDR3 region has 12 residues. Germline V gives CDR1 MNHEY, CDR2 SVGAGI. In nucleotides, the CDR3 is TGTGCCAGCAGAAAGGGAGGCGAAAAACTGTTTTTT. Encoded protein: CASRKGGEKLFF.

The chain joins TRBV7-9 to TRBJ2-5, with 10 bases that match TRBD2. Germline CDR1 is SEHNR and CDR2 is FQNEAQ (reference sequence). The length of the CDR3 is 17 residues. V lost 0 bases, J lost 5 bases, and 9 bases stayed unmatched. In DNA, the CDR3 is TGTGCCAGCAGCTTAGCCCTCACTAGCGGGGAGGGGGAGACCCAGTACTTC. Translation: CASSLALTSGEGETQYF.

The chain is built from TRBV30 and TRBJ2-7; TRBD2 aligns across 7 bases. Germline CDR1 GTSNPN, CDR2 SVGIG (reference sequence). The junction had 1 base not matched to a gene; V was cut back by 1 base and J by 4 bases. CDR3 length equals 12 residues. This CDR3 reads CAWSGLAYEQYF. CDR3 in DNA: TGTGCCTGGAGTGGACTAGCTTACGAGCAGTACTTC.

The chain links TRBV18 to TRBJ1-1, with 9 bases that match TRBD1. Germline V gene lookup returns CDR1 KGHSH and CDR2 LQKENI. The CDR3 covers 16 residues. J lost 0 bases, V lost 5 bases, and 7 bases had no gene match. The CDR3 DNA follows: TGTGCCAGCTCAAGGGACAGGGATACCATGAACACTGAAGCTTTCTTT. Translation: CASSRDRDTMNTEAFF.

The chain carries TRBV15 and TRBJ2-7, with 8 bases matching TRBD2. V trimming: 8 bases; J trimming: 5 bases; junction bases outside the gene matches: 11. The germline gives CDR1 LNHNV, CDR2 YYDKDF (reference sequence). The CDR3 loop spans 14 amino acids. CDR3 residues: CATRTGGPGDEQYF. In DNA, the CDR3 is TGTGCCACCCGGACGGGAGGGCCGGGCGACGAGCAGTACTTC.

This clone was detected once. This chain uses TRBV18 with TRBJ2-3, with 8 bases aligning to TRBD2. Trimming cost V 2 bases and J 2 bases; bases outside gene matches: 3. Germline-derived CDR1 and CDR2 are KGHSH and LQKENI. The CDR3 consists of 15 residues. CDR3 sequence: CASSPTSGYTDTQYF. Here the CDR3 DNA reads TGTGCCAGCTCACCAACTAGCGGATACACAGATACGCAGTATTTT.

This clone occurred once. The V and J genes are TRBV28 and TRBJ2-1; D uncertain. The CDR3 extends over 14 amino acids. Germline V gene data show CDR1 as MDHEN and CDR2 as SYDVKM. V was trimmed by 6 bases and J by 8 bases, leaving 17 bases between them. For the CDR3, the DNA is TGTGCCAGCAGAAACACTCTTGGGTCCGATGAGCAGTTCTTC. Translating it yields CASRNTLGSDEQFF.